Each of the 5 T cell receptor beta chains below was sequenced from the same sample in a study of T cell responses to AZD1222 COVID-19 vaccine. Profiling relied on immunoSEQ multiplex PCR, and the TCRdb table lists in-frame clones only, not all of them. The sample consists of 68,000 or so clones, 88% of them appearing once. This specimen consisted of peripheral blood, obtained on day 0 of AZD1222 vaccination. The receptors come from an adult in good health.

The chain is built from TRBV28 and TRBJ1-6; no definite D call. The CDR3 is 13 residues long. V lost 7 bases, J lost 8 bases, and 12 bases lay in between. The germline gives CDR1 MDHEN, CDR2 SYDVKM. The CDR3 loop is CASTLAGYSPLHF. CDR3 DNA: TGTGCCAGCACCCTAGCAGGTTATTCACCCCTCCACTTT.

The CDR3 is CASSRGLAGGPSTGELFF. CDR3 nucleotide sequence: TGTGCCAGTAGTAGGGGACTAGCGGGAGGGCCGAGCACCGGGGAGCTGTTTTTT. The chain recombines TRBV19 with TRBJ2-2; 16 nucleotides line up with TRBD2. V lost 4 bases to trimming and J lost 4 bases; unmatched junction nucleotides: 6. CDR3 size: 18 residues. CDR1 is LNHDA and CDR2 is SQIVND in the germline V gene (reference sequence).

The chain uses TRBV20-1 and TRBJ2-1, with 8 bases lining up with TRBD2. With V trimmed by 3 bases and J by 3 bases, 7 bases remained unmatched. The CDR3 is made up of 15 amino acids. The germline V gene has CDR1 DFQATT and CDR2 SNEGSKA (reference sequence). The CDR3 reads CSASPLSGSYNEQFF. The CDR3 coding sequence is TGCAGTGCTAGTCCCCTAAGCGGGAGCTACAATGAGCAGTTCTTC.

This sequence joins TRBV18 and TRBJ2-1, with TRBD1 identical over 8 bases. Germline CDR1 reads KGHSH; CDR2 reads LQKENI. The CDR3 covers 14 residues. V lost 6 bases to trimming and J lost 6 bases; unmatched junction nucleotides: 7. In DNA, the CDR3 is TGTGCCAGCTCCCGCGGACAGGGCGTCAATGAGCAGTTCTTC. Encoded protein: CASSRGQGVNEQFF. Full variable domain (remainder filled in from reference TRBV18 and TRBJ2-1): NAGVMQNPRHLVRRRGQEARLRCSPMKGHSHVYWYRQLPEEGLKFMVYLQKENIIDESGMPKERFSAEFPKEGPSILRIQQVVRGDSAAYFCASSRGQGVNEQFFGPGTRLTVL.

The chain recombines TRBV5-8 with TRBJ1-2; unclear D gene. The CDR3 sequence is 13 residues long. Trimming cost V 0 bases and J 4 bases, with 7 bases left between them. CDR1 and CDR2 (germline): SGHTS, YDEGEE. The CDR3: CASSLGTVYGYTF. In nucleotides, the CDR3 is TGTGCCAGCAGCTTGGGGACGGTCTATGGCTACACCTTC.